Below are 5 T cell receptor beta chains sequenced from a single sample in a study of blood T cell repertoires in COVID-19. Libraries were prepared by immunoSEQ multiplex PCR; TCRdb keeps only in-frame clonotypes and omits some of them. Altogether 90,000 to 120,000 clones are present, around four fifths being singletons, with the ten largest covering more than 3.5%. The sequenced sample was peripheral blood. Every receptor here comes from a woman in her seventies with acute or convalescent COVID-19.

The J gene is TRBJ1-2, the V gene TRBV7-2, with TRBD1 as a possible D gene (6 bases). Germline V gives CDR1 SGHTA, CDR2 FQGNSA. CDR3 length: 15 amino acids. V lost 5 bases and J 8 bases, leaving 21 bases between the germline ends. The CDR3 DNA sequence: TGTGCCAGCAGCCATGGGGGCAGGGGAGCTCTAGGCTACACCTTC. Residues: CASSHGGRGALGYTF.

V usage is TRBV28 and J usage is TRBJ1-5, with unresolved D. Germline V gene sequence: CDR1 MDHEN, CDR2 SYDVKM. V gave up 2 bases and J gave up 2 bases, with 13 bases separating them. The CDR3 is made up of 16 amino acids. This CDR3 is CASSLPGAVRNQPQHF. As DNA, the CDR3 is TGTGCCAGCAGTTTACCAGGAGCGGTACGCAATCAGCCCCAGCATTTT.

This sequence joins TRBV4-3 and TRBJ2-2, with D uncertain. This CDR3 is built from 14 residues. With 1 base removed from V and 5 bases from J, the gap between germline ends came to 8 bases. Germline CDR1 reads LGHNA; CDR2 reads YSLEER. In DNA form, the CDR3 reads TGCGCCAGCAGCCAAGGAGTAATGACCGGGGAGCTGTTTTTT. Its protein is CASSQGVMTGELFF.

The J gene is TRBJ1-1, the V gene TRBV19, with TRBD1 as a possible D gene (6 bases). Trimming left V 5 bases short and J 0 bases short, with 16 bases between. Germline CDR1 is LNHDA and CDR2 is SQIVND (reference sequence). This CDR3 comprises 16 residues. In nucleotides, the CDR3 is TGTGCCAGTAGTCTACAGGGACGAGAATTGAACACTGAAGCTTTCTTT. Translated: CASSLQGRELNTEAFF.

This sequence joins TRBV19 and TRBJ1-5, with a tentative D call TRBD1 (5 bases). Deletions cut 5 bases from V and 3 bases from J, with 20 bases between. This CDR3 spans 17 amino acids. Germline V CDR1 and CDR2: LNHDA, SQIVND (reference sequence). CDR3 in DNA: TGTGCCAGTAGTGGGGGGACCTCGAGCATGGTCAATCAGCCCCAGCATTTT. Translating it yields CASSGGTSSMVNQPQHF.